This T cell receptor (beta chain) was recovered during a study of STAT5B mutations in CD4+ large granular lymphocyte leukemia. The study's findings and limits: Main leukemic clonotypes were patient-specific, but about 25% appeared at low frequency elsewhere.

As for this clone: As yet, its antigen is unknown.

Buffy coats from healthy blood donors served as controls. The survey-level immunoSEQ assay was used. Sequencing used immunoSEQ multiplex PCR; TCRdb keeps in-frame clones, though not all of them. The sample includes 45,000 to 50,000 clones, about four fifths seen only once; the top ten take roughly 0.35%. J was trimmed by 3 bases and V by 2 bases; bases with no gene match: 4. This CDR3 has 15 amino acids. Germline CDR1 and CDR2: WNHNN and SYGVQD (reference sequence). The origin of this receptor is a human donor in good health. The rearrangement uses TRBV10-1 and TRBJ2-7, with TRBD2 matching over 10 bases. Sequencing used CD4+ T cells from blood buffy coats. This CDR3 reads CASSEAVAGGYEQYF. In DNA form, the CDR3 reads TGCGCCAGCAGTGAGGCGGTAGCGGGGGGCTACGAGCAGTACTTC.